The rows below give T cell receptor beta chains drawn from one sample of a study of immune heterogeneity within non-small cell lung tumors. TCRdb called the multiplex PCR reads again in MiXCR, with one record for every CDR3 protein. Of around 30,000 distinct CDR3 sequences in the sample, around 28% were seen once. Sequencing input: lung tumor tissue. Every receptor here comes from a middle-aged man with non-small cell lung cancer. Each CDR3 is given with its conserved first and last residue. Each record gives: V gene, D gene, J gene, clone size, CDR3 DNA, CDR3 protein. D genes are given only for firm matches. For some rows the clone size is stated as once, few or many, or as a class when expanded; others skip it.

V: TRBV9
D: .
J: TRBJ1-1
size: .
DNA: TGTGCCAGCAGCGTACTCTCAGTGAACACTGAAGCTTTCTTT
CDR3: CASSVLSVNTEAFF

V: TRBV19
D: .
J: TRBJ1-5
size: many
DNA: TGTGCCAGTAGTATAGTTCCCGAGAATCAGCCCCAGCATTTT
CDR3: CASSIVPENQPQHF

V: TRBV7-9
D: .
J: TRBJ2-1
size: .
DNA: TGTGCCAGCAGCCCCCTCTCTAGCTCCTACAATGAGCAGTTCTTC
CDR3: CASSPLSSSYNEQFF

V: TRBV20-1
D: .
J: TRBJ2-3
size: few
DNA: TGCAGTGCTAGAGATCTGCTATCTTCTAGCACAGATACGCAGTATTTT
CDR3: CSARDLLSSSTDTQYF

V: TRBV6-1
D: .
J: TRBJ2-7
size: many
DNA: TGTGCCAGCAGTCCCTCGGAGGGGACCTACGAGCAGTACTTC
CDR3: CASSPSEGTYEQYF

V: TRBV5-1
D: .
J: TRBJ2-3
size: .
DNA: TGCGCCAGCAGCTTGGGGTCTAGCACAGATACGCAGTATTTT
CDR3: CASSLGSSTDTQYF

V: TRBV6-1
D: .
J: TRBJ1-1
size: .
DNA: TGTGCCAGCAGTGAGAAGGGAGGGGCGGGTACTGAAGCTTTATTT
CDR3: CASSEKGGAGTEALF

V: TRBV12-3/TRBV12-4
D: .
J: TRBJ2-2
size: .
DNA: TGTGCCAGCAGTTTGATCAGTCCTAGCAGGGAGCTGTTTTTT
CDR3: CASSLISPSRELFF

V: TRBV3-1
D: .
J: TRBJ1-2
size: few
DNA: TGTGCCAGCAAGGATTGGGTAGGTGGCTACACCTTC
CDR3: CASKDWVGGYTF

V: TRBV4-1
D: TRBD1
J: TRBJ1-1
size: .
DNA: TGCGCCAGCAGCCAAGGGGGGGGACAGGGAGTGATGAACACTGAAGCTTTCTTT
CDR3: CASSQGGGQGVMNTEAFF

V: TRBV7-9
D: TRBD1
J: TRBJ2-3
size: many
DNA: TGTGCCAGCAGCTTAGCGATTGGGAAGGGGGCGATCACAGATACGCAGTATTTT
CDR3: CASSLAIGKGAITDTQYF

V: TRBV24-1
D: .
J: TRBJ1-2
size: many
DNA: TGTGCCACCAGTGATGTGGACGGCTATGGCTACACCTTC
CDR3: CATSDVDGYGYTF

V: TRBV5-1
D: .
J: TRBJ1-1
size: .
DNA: TGCGCCAGCAGCGTTTCAGGGGTCGAGGGAGCTTTCTTT
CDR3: CASSVSGVEGAFF

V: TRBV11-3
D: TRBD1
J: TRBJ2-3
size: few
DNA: TGTGCCAGCAGCTTAGCGGGCAGGGGGCAGAGGAGAGGCACAGATACGCAGTATTTT
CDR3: CASSLAGRGQRRGTDTQYF

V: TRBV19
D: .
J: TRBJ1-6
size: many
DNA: TGTGCCAGTAGTCCACAGGGAACGGATAATTCACCCCTCCACTTT
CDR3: CASSPQGTDNSPLHF

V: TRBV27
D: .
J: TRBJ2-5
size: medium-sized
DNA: TGTGCCAGCAGTTTGCTGGGGGGTTGGGGAGAGACCCAGTACTTC
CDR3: CASSLLGGWGETQYF

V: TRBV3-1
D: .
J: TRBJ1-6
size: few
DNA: TGTGCCAGCAGCCAAGTGGGCAGCTCCTTGAATTCACCCCTCCACTTT
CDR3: CASSQVGSSLNSPLHF

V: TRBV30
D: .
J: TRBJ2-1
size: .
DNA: TGTGCCTGGAGTCTAGCCAAGTACAATGAGCAGTTCTTC
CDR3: CAWSLAKYNEQFF

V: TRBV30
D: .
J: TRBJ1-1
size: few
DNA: TGTGCCTGGAGTGTAGTCGGAGTGTATGACACTGAAGCTTTCTTT
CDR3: CAWSVVGVYDTEAFF

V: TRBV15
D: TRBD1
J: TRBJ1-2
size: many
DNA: TGTGCCACCAGCAGAGACCCCGACGGAATGACAGGGGGAGGTGGCTACACCTTC
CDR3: CATSRDPDGMTGGGGYTF

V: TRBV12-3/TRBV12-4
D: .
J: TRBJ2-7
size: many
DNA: TGTGCCAGCAGCACACAAAACGAGCAGTACTTC
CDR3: CASSTQNEQYF

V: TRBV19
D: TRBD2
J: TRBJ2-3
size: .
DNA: TGTGCCAGTAGTACCCGTGGGGGAGGGACCCCGGATACGCAGTATTTT
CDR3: CASSTRGGGTPDTQYF

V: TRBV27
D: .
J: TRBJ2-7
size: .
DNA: TGTGCCAGCAGTAAAACGTACCTCCTCGAGCAGTACTTC
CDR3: CASSKTYLLEQYF

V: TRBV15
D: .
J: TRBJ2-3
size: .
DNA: TGTGCCACCACCAGAGATACCCCGGAGTGGGATACGCAGTATTTT
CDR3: CATTRDTPEWDTQYF

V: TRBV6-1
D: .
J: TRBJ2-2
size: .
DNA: TGTGCCAGCAGTCAGCCGGGACAGAACACCGGGGAGCTGTTTTTT
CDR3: CASSQPGQNTGELFF

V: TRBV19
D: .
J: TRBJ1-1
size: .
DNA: TGTGCCAGTAGTATCCCAGGGACCGGGGGCACTGAAGCTTTCTTT
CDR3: CASSIPGTGGTEAFF

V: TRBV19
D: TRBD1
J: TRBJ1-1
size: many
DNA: TGTGCCAGTAGAACCTACGGGGCAGGGGGCAGGAACACTGAAGCTTTCTTT
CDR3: CASRTYGAGGRNTEAFF

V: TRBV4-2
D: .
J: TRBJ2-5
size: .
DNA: TGTGCCAGCAGCCAAGGAAGCGTAAACGGAGAGACCCAGTACTTC
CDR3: CASSQGSVNGETQYF

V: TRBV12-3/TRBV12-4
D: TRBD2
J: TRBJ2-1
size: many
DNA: TGTGCCAGCAGTTCCGTAGCGGGCGGGGACAATGAGCAGTTCTTC
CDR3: CASSSVAGGDNEQFF

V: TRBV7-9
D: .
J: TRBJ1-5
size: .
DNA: TGTGCCAGCAGCTTCACGGGGGCGAACAATCAGCCCCAGCATTTT
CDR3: CASSFTGANNQPQHF

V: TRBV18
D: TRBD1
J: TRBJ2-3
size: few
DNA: TGTGCCAGCTCGTATCAACAGGGGAGCACAGATACGCAGTATTTT
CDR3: CASSYQQGSTDTQYF

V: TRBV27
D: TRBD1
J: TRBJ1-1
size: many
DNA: TGTGCCAGCAGTCAACGGGGGGTCAGGGGGCTAACTGAAGCTTTCTTT
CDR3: CASSQRGVRGLTEAFF

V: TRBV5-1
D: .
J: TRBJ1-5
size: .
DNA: TGCGCCAGCAGCTTCCCTAAAGGGGGGGGCGATCAGCCCCAGCATTTT
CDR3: CASSFPKGGGDQPQHF

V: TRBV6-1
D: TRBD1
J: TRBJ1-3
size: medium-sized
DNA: TGTGCCAGCAGTTTCGGGACAGGGGGAGGAAGAAACACCATATATTTT
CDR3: CASSFGTGGGRNTIYF

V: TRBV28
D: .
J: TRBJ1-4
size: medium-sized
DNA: TGTGCCAGCAGTTTATGGTCCGGGTCTAATGAAAAACTGTTTTTT
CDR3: CASSLWSGSNEKLFF

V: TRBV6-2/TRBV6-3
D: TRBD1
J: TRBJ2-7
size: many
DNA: TGTGCCAGCAGCGGACAGGCGGTTCTCTACGAGCAGTACTTC
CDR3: CASSGQAVLYEQYF

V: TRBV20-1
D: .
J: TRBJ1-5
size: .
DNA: TGCAGTGCCGGAGCCGGGGTAGGACAGCCCCAGCATTTT
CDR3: CSAGAGVGQPQHF

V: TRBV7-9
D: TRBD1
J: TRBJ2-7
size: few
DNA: TGTGCCAGCAGCTCAAGGGACAGCCCCTACGAGCAGTACTTC
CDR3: CASSSRDSPYEQYF

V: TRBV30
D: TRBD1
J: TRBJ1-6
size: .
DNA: TGTGCCTGGAGTGTAACAGGGGCTTCGTCCCTCCACTTT
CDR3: CAWSVTGASSLHF

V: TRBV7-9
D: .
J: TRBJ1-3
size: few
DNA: TGTGCCAGCAGCTTAGATGGGTCCGGAAACACCATATATTTT
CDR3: CASSLDGSGNTIYF

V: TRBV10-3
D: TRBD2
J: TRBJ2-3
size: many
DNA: TGTGCCACTAGCGGGAGTGCTGAAGATACGCAGTATTTT
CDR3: CATSGSAEDTQYF

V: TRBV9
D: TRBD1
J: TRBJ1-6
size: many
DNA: TGTGCCAGCAGCGGCACAGGGGCGGATTCACCCCTCCACTTT
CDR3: CASSGTGADSPLHF

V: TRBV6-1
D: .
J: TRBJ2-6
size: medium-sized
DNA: TGTGCCAGCAGTGAGTGGACCACTGGGGCCAACGTCCTGACTTTC
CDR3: CASSEWTTGANVLTF

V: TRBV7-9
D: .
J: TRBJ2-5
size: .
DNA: TGTGCCAGCAGCCCCTGGGACGGTGAAGAGACCCAGTACTTC
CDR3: CASSPWDGEETQYF

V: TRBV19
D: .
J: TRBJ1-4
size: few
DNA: TGTGCCAGTAGTATAGATTACAGGGAGGTAAAACTGTTTTTT
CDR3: CASSIDYREVKLFF

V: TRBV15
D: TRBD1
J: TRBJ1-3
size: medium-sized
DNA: TGTGCCACCAGCCTAGGGGGCGTTTCTGGAAACACCATATATTTT
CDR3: CATSLGGVSGNTIYF

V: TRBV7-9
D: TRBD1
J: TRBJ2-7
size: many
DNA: TGTGCCAGCAGCTTTGGACAGGGGATCGACGAGCAGTACTTC
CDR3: CASSFGQGIDEQYF

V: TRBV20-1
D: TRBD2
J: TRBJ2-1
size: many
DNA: TGCAGTGCTAGTTGGCGGGAGGTCGGCAATGAGCAGTTCTTC
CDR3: CSASWREVGNEQFF

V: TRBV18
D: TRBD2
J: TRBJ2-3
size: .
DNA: TGTGCCAGCTCAGGATTACTAGCGGGAGGGAAGGATACGCAGTATTTT
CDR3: CASSGLLAGGKDTQYF

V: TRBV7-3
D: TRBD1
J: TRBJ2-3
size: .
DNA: TGTGCCAGCAGCCCGGGACAGGTCGGGGATACGCAGTATTTT
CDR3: CASSPGQVGDTQYF

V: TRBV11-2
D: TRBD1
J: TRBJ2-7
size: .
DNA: TGTGCCAGCAGCGTGGGACAGACCTACGAGCAGTACTTC
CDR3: CASSVGQTYEQYF